This T cell receptor (beta chain) appears in the sequencing data of a study of T cells in Graves' hyperthyroidism and ophthalmopathy. This clonotype was detected many times. Germline values: CDR1 MNHNY, CDR2 SVGAGI (reference sequence). This CDR3 comprises 13 residues. The V end was cut by 2 bases, the J end by 7 bases, with 11 bases between. The CDR3 regions of TCR beta were amplified from RNA transcripts. The HTBI primer set drove a first-round RT-PCR of the TCR CDR3. TCRdb processed the multiplex PCR reads anew with MiXCR; each CDR3 protein has one entry. Of roughly 130,000 distinct CDR3 sequences listed, roughly 23% are singletons.

The receptor comes from a woman aged 45-59 years with Graves' hyperthyroidism that later progressed to Graves' ophthalmopathy. The chain links TRBV6-6 to TRBJ1-1; D is uncertain. Sequencing input: blood. Here the CDR3 DNA reads TGTGCCAGCAGTTACCGGCCGGGTGGTGAAGCTTTCTTT. It translates to CASSYRPGGEAFF.